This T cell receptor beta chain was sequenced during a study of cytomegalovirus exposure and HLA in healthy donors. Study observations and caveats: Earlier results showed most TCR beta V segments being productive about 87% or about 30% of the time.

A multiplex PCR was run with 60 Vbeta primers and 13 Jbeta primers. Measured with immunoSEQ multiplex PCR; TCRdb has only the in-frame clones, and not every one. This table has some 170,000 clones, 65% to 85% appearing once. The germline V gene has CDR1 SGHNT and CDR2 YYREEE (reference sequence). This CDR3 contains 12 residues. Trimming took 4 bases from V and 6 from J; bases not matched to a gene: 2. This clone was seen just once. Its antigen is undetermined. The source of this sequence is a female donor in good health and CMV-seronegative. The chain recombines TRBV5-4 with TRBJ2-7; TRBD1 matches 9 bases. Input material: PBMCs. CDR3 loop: CASSLTGGEQYF. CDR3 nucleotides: TGTGCCAGCAGCCTGACAGGGGGCGAGCAGTACTTC.